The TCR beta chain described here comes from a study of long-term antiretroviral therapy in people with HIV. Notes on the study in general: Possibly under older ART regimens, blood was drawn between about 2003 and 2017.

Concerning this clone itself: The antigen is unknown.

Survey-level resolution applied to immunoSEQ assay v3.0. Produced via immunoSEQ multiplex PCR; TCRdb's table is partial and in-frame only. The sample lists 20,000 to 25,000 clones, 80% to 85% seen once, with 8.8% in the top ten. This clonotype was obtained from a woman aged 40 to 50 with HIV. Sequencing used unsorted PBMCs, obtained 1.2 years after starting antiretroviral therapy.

The DNA for the CDR3 is TGTGCCAGCGCCCCCCCTCGGTGGGTACTAGCCAAAAACATTCAGTACTTC. Translating it yields CASAPPRWVLAKNIQYF. V is TRBV21-1 and J is TRBJ2-4. TRBV21-1 is deemed a pseudogene. CDR3 length equals 17 residues.